These T cell receptor beta chains were read from a single sample in a study of CD8+ T cells in alopecia areata. The table came from immunoSEQ multiplex PCR; TCRdb's copy has only in-frame clones and leaves some out. The sample has 210,000 or so clones, approximately 72% seen once; the top ten hold roughly 1.2%. The sequences come from CD4+ T cells sorted from blood, collected at approximately week 45, from a patient treated with tofacitinib. The receptors here all came from a human donor with alopecia areata. CDR3s leave out the opening cysteine and the closing phenylalanine or tryptophan. The order of the fields is V gene, J gene, D gene, CDR3 protein. A D gene is named only where the DNA matches it firmly.

>TRBV2|TRBJ2-7|-
ASSFITYEQY
>TRBV11-2|TRBJ2-1|-
ASSPMGGYNEQF
>TRBV29-1|TRBJ1-2|-
SASPLVDYGYT
>TRBV4-3|TRBJ2-1|TRBD1
ASSQGLQGSHNEQF
>TRBV4-3|TRBJ1-2|TRBD1
ASSQNQLPQGTGPRAYGYT
>TRBV29-1|TRBJ1-1|-
SVVPSLAEAF
>TRBV5-5|TRBJ1-1|TRBD1
ASSTRAGADRADTEAF
>TRBV27|TRBJ2-2|-
ASSPVRTGTGELF
>TRBV29-1|TRBJ2-1|TRBD1
SGTTGADNEQF
>TRBV29-1|TRBJ1-6|-
SSRIGTQPNSPLH
>TRBV18|TRBJ2-3|-
ASSLPGIPSTDTQY
>TRBV4-3|TRBJ1-1|TRBD1
ASSQGQGGRDEAF
>TRBV10-2|TRBJ1-1|TRBD1
ASRQGVPNTEAF
>TRBV7-2|TRBJ2-1|-
ASSLGLVREQF